Sequencing of this T cell receptor beta chain was carried out in a study of blood T cell repertoires in COVID-19. Study-level information: Both acute and convalescent COVID-19 samples were obtained from the United States, Italy and Spain.

CDR3 size: 15 residues. CDR1 is SGHRS, CDR2 YFSETQ, per germline. The J segment lost 5 bases and the V segment lost 0 bases, leaving 7 bases of the junction unmatched. Using immunoSEQ multiplex PCR, the repertoire was profiled, and TCRdb retains in-frame clones only, with some absent. The sample lists 25,000 to 30,000 clones, approximately 87% occurring once. The sequence came from a man aged 65 to 85 with active COVID-19. Sequenced material: peripheral blood. The chain combines TRBV5-1 with TRBJ1-1; the match to TRBD1 covers 7 bases. This CDR3 is CASSLDTGVRTEAFF. Here the CDR3 DNA reads TGCGCCAGCAGCTTGGATACAGGGGTGAGGACTGAAGCTTTCTTT.